Shown below are 23 T cell receptor beta chains from a single sample sequenced in a study of T-cell reconstitution after alpha-beta-depleted transplantation in children. Unique molecular identifiers tagged the TCRbeta library. TCRdb called the PCR reads again in MiXCR, with one record for every CDR3 protein. Of some 550,000 distinct CDR3 sequences listed, around 16% are singletons. Sequenced here: PBMCs from the stem cell graft donor, sampled from the stem cell graft. The receptors come from a human donor who donated a stem cell graft to a child with acute lymphoblastic leukemia.

The gene calls are TRBV15 and TRBJ2-3; the D call may be TRBD1 or TRBD2 (5 bases each). Between the trimmed V and J ends, which lost 2 bases and 0 bases, there was a span of 15 bases. Germline assignment: CDR1 LNHNV and CDR2 YYDKDF (reference sequence). The CDR3 has 17 residues. In nucleotides, the CDR3 is TGTGCCACCAGCAGAAGGGGAGTCTTAGGGAGCACAGATACGCAGTATTTT. This codes for CATSRRGVLGSTDTQYF.

CDR3 DNA sequence: TGCGCCAGCAGCCCCACTAGCGGGTATGAGCAGTTCTTC. It yields the protein CASSPTSGYEQFF. The chain links TRBV4-1 to TRBJ2-1, with 9 bases fitting TRBD2. The trim removed 4 bases at V and 8 bases at J, leaving 3 bases unmatched. Germline-derived CDR1 and CDR2 are MGHRA and YSYEKL. This CDR3 has 13 residues.

V is TRBV5-5 and J is TRBJ2-1, with 8 nucleotides matching TRBD2. This CDR3 is built from 15 residues. Looked up from germline, CDR1 is SGHKS and CDR2 is YYEKEE (reference sequence). The V and J ends lost 2 bases and 11 bases, in that order; junction bases with no gene match: 12. CDR3: CASSFFATSVIQQFF. CDR3 nucleotide sequence: TGTGCCAGCAGCTTTTTTGCGACTAGCGTAATCCAGCAGTTCTTC.

This clonotype appeared a few times. The chain joins TRBV6-1 to TRBJ1-3, with 9 bases lining up with TRBD1. This CDR3 is built from 14 residues. The V gene's germline CDR1 is MNHNS and CDR2 SASEGT. J gave up 2 bases and V 9 bases, and 5 bases lay outside the gene matches. CDR3 nucleotides: TGTGCCAGTTTATGGGACAGGGCTGGAAACACCATATATTTT. Translated: CASLWDRAGNTIYF.

The gene calls are TRBV4-1 and TRBJ2-1, with 8 bases aligning to TRBD2. The V and J ends lost 2 bases and 5 bases, in that order; junction bases with no gene match: 5. CDR1 MGHRA and CDR2 YSYEKL come from the germline V gene. The length of the CDR3 is 15 residues. The CDR3: CASSQLAGIHNEQFF. The CDR3 DNA follows: TGCGCCAGCAGCCAACTAGCGGGTATCCACAATGAGCAGTTCTTC.

The rearrangement uses TRBV12-3 or TRBV12-4 and TRBJ1-5; TRBD1 aligns across 7 bases. Germline trimming cut 2 bases from V and 5 bases from J; bases unmatched to any gene: 6. The CDR3 covers 15 residues. The CDR3 region has the DNA TGTGCCAGCAGTTTAAGGGACAGACCCGATCAGCCCCAGCATTTT. Amino acids: CASSLRDRPDQPQHF.

A few counts support this clonotype. This chain links TRBV25-1 with TRBJ1-4, with TRBD1 matching 10 bases. This CDR3 is built from 19 residues. Looked up from germline, CDR1 is MGHDK and CDR2 is SYGVNS. With V trimmed by 0 bases and J by 8 bases, 15 bases remained unmatched. The CDR3 bases are TGTGCCAGCAGTGAATATGAGGGACAGGGGCAATATTGGGAAGAAAAACTGTTTTTT. This sequence encodes CASSEYEGQGQYWEEKLFF.

The CDR3 sequence is CASSPNGQTYEQYF. CDR3 bases: TGTGCCAGCTCACCGAACGGACAGACCTACGAGCAGTACTTC. This sequence joins TRBV18 and TRBJ2-7, with D tentatively TRBD1 (6 bases). Trimming cost V 3 bases and J 2 bases, with 11 bases left between them. Germline V gives CDR1 KGHSH, CDR2 LQKENI. The length of the CDR3 is 14 residues.

V usage is TRBV6-5 and J usage is TRBJ2-7, with 8 bases that match TRBD1. J was trimmed by 5 bases and V by 6 bases; bases with no gene match: 9. The CDR3 is 14 amino acids. Germline V gene data show CDR1 as MNHEY and CDR2 as SVGAGI. The CDR3 coding sequence is TGTGCCAGCAGCTACGACAGGGGCCGCGACGAGCAGTACTTC. It yields the protein CASSYDRGRDEQYF.

This clonotype has a handful of counts. The V and J genes are TRBV5-1 and TRBJ1-3, with unresolved D. Germline loops: CDR1 SGHRS, CDR2 YFSETQ. Trimming pared 0 bases from V and 4 bases from J, leaving 14 bases between. CDR3 length: 16 amino acids. Here the CDR3 DNA reads TGCGCCAGCAGCTTGGACGGGGTGCCTACGGGAAACACCATATATTTT. It encodes CASSLDGVPTGNTIYF. Full variable domain (remainder filled in from reference TRBV5-1 and TRBJ1-3): KAGVTQTPRYLIKTRGQQVTLSCSPISGHRSVSWYQQTPGQGLQFLFEYFSETQRNKGNFPGRFSGRQFSNSRSEMNVSTLELGDSALYLCASSLDGVPTGNTIYFGEGSWLTVV.

This clonotype has more than one count but fewer than ten. The chain combines TRBV9 with TRBJ1-2; perhaps TRBD1 as D (5 bases). Trimming cost V 0 bases and J 4 bases, with 13 bases left between them. The length of the CDR3 is 15 residues. Germline V gives CDR1 SGDLS, CDR2 YYNGEE. CDR3: CASSVEGTDTYGYTF. CDR3 nucleotides: TGTGCCAGCAGCGTAGAAGGGACTGATACCTATGGCTACACCTTC. Variable domain in full (rest from reference TRBV9 and TRBJ1-2): DSGVTQTPKHLITATGQRVTLRCSPRSGDLSVYWYQQSLDQGLQFLIQYYNGEERAKGNILERFSAQQFPDLHSELNLSSLELGDSALYFCASSVEGTDTYGYTFGSGTRLTVV.

In this sample, this clonotype turned up a few times. The gene calls are TRBV12-3 or TRBV12-4 and TRBJ2-3; 8 nucleotides match TRBD1. The CDR3 length is 13 residues. The V segment lost 4 bases and the J segment 5 bases; nucleotides outside the gene matches: 2. CDR3 nucleotides: TGTGCCAGCAGTTGGGACAGGAGAGATACGCAGTATTTT. Protein: CASSWDRRDTQYF.

V usage is TRBV3-1 and J usage is TRBJ2-7; D call uncertain. The germline gives CDR1 LGHDT, CDR2 YNNKEL (reference sequence). The CDR3 covers 13 residues. Trimming shortened V by 1 base and J by 7 bases, and 11 bases separated the two germline ends. CDR3 nucleotides: TGTGCCAGCAGCCAAGTCTTCGGTTTAGAGCAGTACTTC. This gives the protein CASSQVFGLEQYF.

To note about this clonotype: The germline gene is not matched at one end of the junction; a read error may be the cause. The genes are TRBV6-2 or TRBV6-3 and TRBJ2-5; TRBD2 aligns across 7 bases. This CDR3 is built from 13 residues. The V gene's germline CDR1 is MNHEY and CDR2 SVGEGT. The CDR3 coding sequence is TGTGCCAGCGGGAGGGAATACCAAGAGGCCCAGTACTTC. Its protein is CASGREYQEAQYF.

This clonotype came up a few times. The genes are TRBV5-1 and TRBJ2-2, with TRBD2 as a possible D gene (5 bases). The CDR3 covers 16 residues. Between the trimmed V and J ends, which lost 0 bases and 4 bases, there was a span of 13 bases. CDR1 and CDR2 (germline): SGHRS, YFSETQ. For the CDR3, the DNA is TGCGCCAGCAGCTTGGGAGCCTGGAGCGGCACCGGGGAGCTGTTTTTT. As protein: CASSLGAWSGTGELFF. Variable domain in full (rest from reference TRBV5-1 and TRBJ2-2): KAGVTQTPRYLIKTRGQQVTLSCSPISGHRSVSWYQQTPGQGLQFLFEYFSETQRNKGNFPGRFSGRQFSNSRSEMNVSTLELGDSALYLCASSLGAWSGTGELFFGEGSRLTVL.

CDR3 region: CASSHQRGTGISYGYTF. The CDR3 DNA reads TGCGCCAGCAGCCATCAGCGGGGGACAGGGATAAGCTATGGCTACACCTTC. This sequence joins TRBV5-1 and TRBJ1-2; TRBD1 aligns across 9 bases. Germline V lookup: CDR1 SGHRS, CDR2 YFSETQ. V shed 4 bases, J shed 4 bases, and the junction held 14 bases outside the gene matches. There are 17 residues in the CDR3.

V and J are TRBV11-2 and TRBJ2-7; 13 positions match TRBD2. The CDR3 runs to 15 residues. The germline gives CDR1 SGHAT, CDR2 FQNNGV. Germline trimming cut 6 bases from V and 4 bases from J; bases unmatched to any gene: 6. In DNA form, the CDR3 reads TGTGCCAGCAGACGACCGGGACTAGCGGGGTACGAGCAGTACTTC. Protein sequence: CASRRPGLAGYEQYF.

This clonotype came up a few times. The gene calls are TRBV2 and TRBJ2-1; tentatively, D is TRBD2 (7 bases). This CDR3 is 15 amino acids long. The ends were cut back, 6 bases at V and 4 bases at J, with 16 bases in the middle. The germline gives CDR1 SNHLY, CDR2 FYNNEI. CDR3 amino acids: CASRRGGGMYNEQFF. In nucleotides, the CDR3 is TGTGCCAGCAGGAGGGGGGGCGGGATGTACAATGAGCAGTTCTTC.

The CDR3 DNA follows: TGTGCCAGCGGGGGACGGACTAGCGGGAATCAAGAGACCCAGTACTTC. Encoded protein: CASGGRTSGNQETQYF. The chain carries TRBV2 and TRBJ2-5, with 12 bases identical to TRBD2. Trimming took 8 bases from V and 2 from J; bases not matched to a gene: 9. Per the germline V gene, CDR1 is SNHLY and CDR2 is FYNNEI. This CDR3 is built from 16 residues.

V gene TRBV5-1 combines with J gene TRBJ1-5; 7 nucleotides line up with TRBD1. The CDR3 sequence is 15 residues long. Trimming took 2 bases from V and 3 from J; bases not matched to a gene: 5. The germline V gene has CDR1 SGHRS and CDR2 YFSETQ. The CDR3 DNA follows: TGCGCCAGCAGCTTTACAGGGGAGGACAATCAGCCCCAGCATTTT. Protein sequence: CASSFTGEDNQPQHF.

The CDR3 loop reads CASSLGVGLGATNEKLFF. CDR3 DNA: TGTGCCAGCAGTTTAGGGGTCGGTCTTGGGGCAACTAATGAAAAACTGTTTTTT. The V gene is TRBV28, the J gene TRBJ1-4; D remains ambiguous. V lost 2 bases to trimming and J lost 0 bases, with 16 bases between them. The CDR3 is made up of 18 amino acids. CDR1 is MDHEN and CDR2 is SYDVKM in the germline V gene. Using reference TRBV28 and TRBJ1-4 for the parts outside the CDR3, the full variable domain is DVKVTQSSRYLVKRTGEKVFLECVQDMDHENMFWYRQDPGLGLRLIYFSYDVKMKEKGDIPEGYSVSREKKERFSLILESASTNQTSMYLCASSLGVGLGATNEKLFFGSGTQLSVL.

This chain joins TRBV10-2 and TRBJ2-1, with 7 bases lining up with TRBD2. CDR1 and CDR2 (germline): WSHSY, SAAADI. The CDR3 is made up of 15 amino acids. Trimming cost V 5 bases and J 7 bases; bases outside gene matches: 11. This CDR3 reads CASSPTSVGGNEQFF. The CDR3 nucleotides are TGCGCCAGCAGTCCCACTAGCGTGGGTGGGAATGAGCAGTTCTTC.

The chain links TRBV4-2 to TRBJ2-7; D is uncertain. Germline values: CDR1 LGHNA, CDR2 YNFKEQ. The germline V and J ends were trimmed by 0 bases and 0 bases, with 12 bases remaining between them. CDR3 length equals 16 residues. The CDR3 sequence: CASSQDTSITSYEQYF. In nucleotides, the CDR3 is TGTGCCAGCAGCCAAGATACATCGATTACCTCCTACGAGCAGTACTTC.